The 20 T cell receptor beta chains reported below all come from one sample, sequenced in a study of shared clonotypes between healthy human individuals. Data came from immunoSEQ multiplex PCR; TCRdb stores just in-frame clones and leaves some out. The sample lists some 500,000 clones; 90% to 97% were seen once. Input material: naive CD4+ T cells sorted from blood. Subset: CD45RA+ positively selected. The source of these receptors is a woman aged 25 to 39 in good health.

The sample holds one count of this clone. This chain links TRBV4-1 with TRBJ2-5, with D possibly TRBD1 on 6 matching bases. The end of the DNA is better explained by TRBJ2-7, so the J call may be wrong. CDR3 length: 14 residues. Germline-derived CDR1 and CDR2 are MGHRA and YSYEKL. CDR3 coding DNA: TGCGCCAGCAGCCATTGGGGGCAGGGCGCCGAGCAGTACTTC. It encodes CASSHWGQGAEQYF.

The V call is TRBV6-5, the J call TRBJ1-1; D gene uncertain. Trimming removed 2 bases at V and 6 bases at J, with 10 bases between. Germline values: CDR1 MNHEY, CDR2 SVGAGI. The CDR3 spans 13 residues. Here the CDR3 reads CASSYGGSSEAFF. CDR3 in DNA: TGTGCCAGCAGTTACGGAGGGAGCTCTGAAGCTTTCTTT.

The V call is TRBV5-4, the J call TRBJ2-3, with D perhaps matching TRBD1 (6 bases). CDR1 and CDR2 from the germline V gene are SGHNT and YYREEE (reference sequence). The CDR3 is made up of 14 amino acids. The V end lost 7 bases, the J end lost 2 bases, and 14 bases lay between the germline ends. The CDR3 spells CASSNRAPTDTQYF. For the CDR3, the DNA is TGTGCCAGCTCAAACAGGGCCCCCACAGATACGCAGTATTTT. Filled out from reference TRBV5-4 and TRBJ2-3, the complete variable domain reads ETGVTQSPTHLIKTRGQQVTLRCSSQSGHNTVSWYQQALGQGPQFIFQYYREEENGRGNFPPRFSGLQFPNYSSELNVNALELDDSALYLCASSNRAPTDTQYFGPGTRLTVL.

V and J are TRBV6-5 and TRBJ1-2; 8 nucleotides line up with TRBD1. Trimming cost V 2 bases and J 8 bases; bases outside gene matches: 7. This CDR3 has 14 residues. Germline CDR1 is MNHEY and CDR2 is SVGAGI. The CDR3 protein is CASSYRRDRSGYTF. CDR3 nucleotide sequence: TGTGCCAGCAGTTACCGTAGGGACAGGTCCGGCTACACCTTC.

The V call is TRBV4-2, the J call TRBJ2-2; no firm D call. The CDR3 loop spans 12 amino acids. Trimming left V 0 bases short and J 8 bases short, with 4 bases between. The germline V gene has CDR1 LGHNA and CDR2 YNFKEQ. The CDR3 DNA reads TGTGCCAGCAGCCAAGAGATGGGGGAGCTGTTTTTT. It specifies CASSQEMGELFF.

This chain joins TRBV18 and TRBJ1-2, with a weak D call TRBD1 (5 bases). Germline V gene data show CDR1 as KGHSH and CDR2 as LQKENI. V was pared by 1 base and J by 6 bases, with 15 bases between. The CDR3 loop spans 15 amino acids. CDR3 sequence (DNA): TGTGCCAGCTCACCACAGGAGGAGGGGTTTGATGGCTACACCTTC. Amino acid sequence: CASSPQEEGFDGYTF.

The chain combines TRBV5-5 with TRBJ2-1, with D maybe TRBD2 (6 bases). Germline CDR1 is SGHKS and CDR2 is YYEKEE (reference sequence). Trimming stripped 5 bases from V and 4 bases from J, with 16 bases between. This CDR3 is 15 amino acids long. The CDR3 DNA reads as TGTGCCAGCAGAATCGGGACTGCCGGATACAATGAGCAGTTCTTC. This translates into CASRIGTAGYNEQFF.

As DNA, the CDR3 is TGCAGCGTCGTTCCCTATAGCGGGGGCTCCTACAATGAGCAGTTCTTC. It codes for CSVVPYSGGSYNEQFF. This rearrangement joins TRBV29-1 to TRBJ2-1; 9 positions match TRBD2. Germline V lookup: CDR1 SQVTM, CDR2 ANQGSEA. The CDR3 is 16 residues long. With V trimmed by 6 bases and J by 0 bases, 9 bases remained unmatched.

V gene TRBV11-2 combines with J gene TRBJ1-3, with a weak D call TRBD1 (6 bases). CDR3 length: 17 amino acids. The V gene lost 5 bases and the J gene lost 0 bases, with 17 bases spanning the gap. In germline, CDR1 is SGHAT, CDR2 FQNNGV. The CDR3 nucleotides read TGTGCCAGCAGCCCCGGGGCAGGGGAGAGCTCTGGAAACACCATATATTTT. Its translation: CASSPGAGESSGNTIYF.

The CDR3 region is CSVGANYGYTF. CDR3 DNA sequence: TGCAGCGTGGGAGCAAACTATGGCTACACCTTC. This sequence joins TRBV29-1 and TRBJ1-2; no reliable D call. V lost 6 bases to trimming and J lost 2 bases, with 7 bases between them. The germline CDR1 and CDR2 sequences are SQVTM and ANQGSEA. CDR3 length: 11 amino acids.

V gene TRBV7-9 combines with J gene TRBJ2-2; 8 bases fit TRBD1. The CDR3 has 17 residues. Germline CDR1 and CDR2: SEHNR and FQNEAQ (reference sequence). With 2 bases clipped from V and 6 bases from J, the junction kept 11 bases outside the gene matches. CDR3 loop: CASSLNFGTGNPGELFF. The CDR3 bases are TGTGCCAGCAGCTTAAATTTTGGGACAGGCAATCCCGGGGAGCTGTTTTTT.

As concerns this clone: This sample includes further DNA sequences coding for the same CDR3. This CDR3 reads CASSLQGHEQYF. The CDR3 coding sequence is TGTGCCAGCAGTTTACAGGGACACGAGCAGTACTTC. The chain employs TRBV28 and TRBJ2-7; D assignment may be TRBD1 or TRBD2 (5 bases each). Germline CDR1 and CDR2: MDHEN and SYDVKM. The V and J ends lost 2 bases and 5 bases respectively, with 7 bases between them. The CDR3 is 12 residues long.

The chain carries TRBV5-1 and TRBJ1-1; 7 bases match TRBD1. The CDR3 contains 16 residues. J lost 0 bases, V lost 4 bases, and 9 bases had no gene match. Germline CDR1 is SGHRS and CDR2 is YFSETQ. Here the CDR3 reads CASSPRQGRLNTEAFF. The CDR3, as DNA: TGCGCCAGCAGCCCCCGACAGGGTAGACTGAACACTGAAGCTTTCTTT.

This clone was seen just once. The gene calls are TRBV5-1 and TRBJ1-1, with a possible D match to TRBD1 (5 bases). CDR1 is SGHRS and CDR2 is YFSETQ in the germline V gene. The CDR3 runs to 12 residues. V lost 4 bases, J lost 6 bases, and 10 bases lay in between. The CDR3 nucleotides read TGCGCCAGCAGCACGCAAGGGGCTGAAGCTTTCTTT. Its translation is CASSTQGAEAFF.

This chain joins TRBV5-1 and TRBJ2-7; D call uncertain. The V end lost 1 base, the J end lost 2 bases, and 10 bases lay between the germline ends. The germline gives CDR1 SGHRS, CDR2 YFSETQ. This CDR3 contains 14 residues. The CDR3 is CASSLSPGAYEQYF. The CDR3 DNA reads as TGCGCCAGCAGCTTGTCACCGGGCGCCTACGAGCAGTACTTC.

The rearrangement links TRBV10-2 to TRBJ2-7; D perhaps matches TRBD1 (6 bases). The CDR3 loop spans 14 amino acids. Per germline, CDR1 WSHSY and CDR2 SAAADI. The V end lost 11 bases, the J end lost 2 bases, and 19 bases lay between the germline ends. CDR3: CAGSTGLGAYEQYF. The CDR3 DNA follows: TGCGCCGGATCGACAGGACTCGGCGCCTACGAGCAGTACTTC.

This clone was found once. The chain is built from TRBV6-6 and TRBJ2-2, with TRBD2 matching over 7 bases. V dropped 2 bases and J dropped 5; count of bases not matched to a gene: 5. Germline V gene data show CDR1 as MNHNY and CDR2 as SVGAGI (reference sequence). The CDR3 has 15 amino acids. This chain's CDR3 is CASSYGGEGTGELFF. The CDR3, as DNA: TGTGCCAGCAGTTACGGAGGGGAGGGAACCGGGGAGCTGTTTTTT.

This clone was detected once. The CDR3 region has the DNA TGTGCCAGCAGTTCAGGGCGTCACGGTGGCTACACCTTC. Its translation: CASSSGRHGGYTF. This chain uses TRBV28 with TRBJ1-2; D might be TRBD1 (5 bases). Trimming took 4 bases from V and 7 from J, leaving 13 bases between them. The CDR3 covers 13 residues. Looked up from germline, CDR1 is MDHEN and CDR2 is SYDVKM.

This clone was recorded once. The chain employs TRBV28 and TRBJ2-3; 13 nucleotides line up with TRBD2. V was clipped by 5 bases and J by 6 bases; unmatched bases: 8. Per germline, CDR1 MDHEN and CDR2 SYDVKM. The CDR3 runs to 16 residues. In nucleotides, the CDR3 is TGTGCCAGCAGTGGGCCACTAGCGGGAGGGGGGGATACGCAGTATTTT. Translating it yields CASSGPLAGGGDTQYF.

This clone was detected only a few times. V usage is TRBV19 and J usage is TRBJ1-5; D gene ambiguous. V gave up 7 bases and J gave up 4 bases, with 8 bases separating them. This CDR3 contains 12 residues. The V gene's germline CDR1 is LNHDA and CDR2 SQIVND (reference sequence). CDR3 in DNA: TGTGCCAGTACCACGGAGAATCAGCCCCAGCATTTT. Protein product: CASTTENQPQHF.